This TCR beta chain was profiled in a study of blood T cell repertoires in COVID-19. Overall study context: Both acute and convalescent COVID-19 samples were obtained from the United States, Italy and Spain. From T cells, B-cell-depleted T cells, or PBMCs came the material, which was cDNA or gDNA.

The CDR3 has 15 residues. The V gene end was trimmed by 4 bases and the J gene end by 8 bases; junction bases not matched to a gene: 9. Looked up from germline, CDR1 is SGHTA and CDR2 is FQGNSA. Original processing methods: How many nucleated cells were present was estimated from reference gene primer amplification. The assay was immunoSEQ multiplex PCR, and TCRdb's table has in-frame clones only and misses some. The DNA was the basis for D and trimming; V, J and clone size are from that table. Here the sample spans about 250,000 clones, around nine tenths being singletons. The receptor was isolated from a woman aged 55-70 years who had recovered from COVID-19. The source material was peripheral blood. J is TRBJ1-4 and V is TRBV7-2, with TRBD1 identical over 8 bases. CDR3 DNA: TGTGCCAGCAGCTCCCTACCCGGGACAGGAGAAAAACTGTTTTTT. This translates into CASSSLPGTGEKLFF.